A selection of T cell receptor beta chains follows, all from one sample in a study of blood T cell repertoires in COVID-19. Generated by immunoSEQ multiplex PCR, the TCRdb table keeps only in-frame clones and is missing some. The sample has 320,000 or so clones, over 80% seen once; the top ten hold over 4.5%. Sequenced input: PBMCs or T cells enriched from blood (not recorded which). All receptors derive from a man between 25 and 39 years old who had recovered from COVID-19. Each CDR3 is given with its conserved first and last residue. The order of the fields is J gene, clone size, D gene, V gene, CDR3 DNA, CDR3 protein. A D gene is named only where the DNA matches it firmly. Size is stated for part of the rows, as once, few or many counts, or as a class when the clone is expanded.

j_call: TRBJ2-5
clone_size: once
d_call: -
v_call: TRBV19
cdr3_nt: TGTGCCAGTAGTAGGAAGGGAGAAGGGGGAGAGACCCAGTACTTC
cdr3_aa: CASSRKGEGGETQYF

j_call: TRBJ2-7
clone_size: -
d_call: -
v_call: TRBV30
cdr3_nt: TGTGCCTGGAGTGTTGAGGGGGGGCTTATGTACGAGCAGTACTTC
cdr3_aa: CAWSVEGGLMYEQYF

j_call: TRBJ1-3
clone_size: -
d_call: TRBD1
v_call: TRBV7-7
cdr3_nt: TGTGCCAGCAGCTCTCCGACAGGGTATGAAGGAATGGACACCATATATTTT
cdr3_aa: CASSSPTGYEGMDTIYF

j_call: TRBJ2-7
clone_size: -
d_call: -
v_call: TRBV5-4
cdr3_nt: TGTGCCAGCAGCTTGACCGGGGAGGCCTTGGACGAGCAGTACTTC
cdr3_aa: CASSLTGEALDEQYF

j_call: TRBJ1-2
clone_size: -
d_call: TRBD1
v_call: TRBV5-1
cdr3_nt: TGCGCCAGCAGCTTGGGACAGGGCCTATCTTCTGACTATGGCTACACCTTC
cdr3_aa: CASSLGQGLSSDYGYTF

j_call: TRBJ2-1
clone_size: -
d_call: -
v_call: TRBV5-1
cdr3_nt: TGCGCCAGCAGTGGAGGGAGCTCCTACAATGAGCAGTTCTTC
cdr3_aa: CASSGGSSYNEQFF

j_call: TRBJ2-4
clone_size: -
d_call: -
v_call: TRBV11-3
cdr3_nt: TGTGCCAGCAGCCCAGGACAGTATGGGGACATTCAGTACTTC
cdr3_aa: CASSPGQYGDIQYF

j_call: TRBJ1-2
clone_size: -
d_call: TRBD1
v_call: TRBV9
cdr3_nt: TGTGCCAGCAGCGTAGGACAGGGATATAGCTATGGCTACACCTTC
cdr3_aa: CASSVGQGYSYGYTF

j_call: TRBJ2-2
clone_size: -
d_call: -
v_call: TRBV10-1
cdr3_nt: TGCGCCAGCAGTGACGGCGGTAACGCGAACACCGGGGAGCTGTTTTTT
cdr3_aa: CASSDGGNANTGELFF

j_call: TRBJ2-5
clone_size: -
d_call: TRBD2
v_call: TRBV2
cdr3_nt: TGTGCCAGCAGTGAAGCGCTTCGGGGGGGAGAGACCCAGTACTTC
cdr3_aa: CASSEALRGGETQYF

j_call: TRBJ1-4
clone_size: once
d_call: -
v_call: TRBV19
cdr3_nt: TGTGCCAGTAGTCTAAAGGGACACTCTAATGAAAAACTGTTTTTT
cdr3_aa: CASSLKGHSNEKLFF

j_call: TRBJ1-1
clone_size: -
d_call: -
v_call: TRBV11-3
cdr3_nt: TGTGCCAGCACCTTAACGAGAGGTTTTGCGTCTGAAGCTTTCTTT
cdr3_aa: CASTLTRGFASEAFF

j_call: TRBJ2-7
clone_size: -
d_call: -
v_call: TRBV5-6
cdr3_nt: TGTGCCAGCAGCTTGGGACAGCCTCACTCCGAGCAGTACTTC
cdr3_aa: CASSLGQPHSEQYF

j_call: TRBJ1-1
clone_size: -
d_call: -
v_call: TRBV28
cdr3_nt: TGTGCCAGCAGTTTAGCAGGGGCTCTGAACACTGAAGCTTTCTTT
cdr3_aa: CASSLAGALNTEAFF

j_call: TRBJ2-1
clone_size: -
d_call: TRBD1
v_call: TRBV5-6
cdr3_nt: TGTGCCAGCAGCTTGCAGGTCTTTGGGACAGGGATCAATGAGCAGTTCTTC
cdr3_aa: CASSLQVFGTGINEQFF

j_call: TRBJ2-3
clone_size: -
d_call: TRBD1
v_call: TRBV5-1
cdr3_nt: TGCGCCAGTTTGGGGACAGCCAGGGATACGCAGTATTTT
cdr3_aa: CASLGTARDTQYF

j_call: TRBJ1-2
clone_size: -
d_call: -
v_call: TRBV7-9
cdr3_nt: TGTGCCAGCAGCTACGGGACGGGGGGCTATGGCTACACCTTC
cdr3_aa: CASSYGTGGYGYTF

j_call: TRBJ2-5
clone_size: -
d_call: -
v_call: TRBV18
cdr3_nt: TGTGCCAGCTCACCGGAGATACAAGAGACCCAGTACTTC
cdr3_aa: CASSPEIQETQYF

j_call: TRBJ1-5
clone_size: -
d_call: -
v_call: TRBV6-5
cdr3_nt: TGTGCCAGCAGGACACAACTTAGCAATCAGCCCCAGCATTTT
cdr3_aa: CASRTQLSNQPQHF

j_call: TRBJ2-5
clone_size: -
d_call: TRBD2
v_call: TRBV6-5
cdr3_nt: TGTGCCAGCAGTTACACCGGGGGGGCGGAGACCCAGTACTTC
cdr3_aa: CASSYTGGAETQYF

j_call: TRBJ2-1
clone_size: few
d_call: -
v_call: TRBV10-3
cdr3_nt: TGTGCCTCACAGGGAGTTAGCTCCTACAATGAGCAGTTCTTC
cdr3_aa: CASQGVSSYNEQFF

j_call: TRBJ1-2
clone_size: -
d_call: TRBD1
v_call: TRBV5-1
cdr3_nt: TGCGCCAGCAGGGCCACAGGGGCTGTTTCTGGCTACACCTTC
cdr3_aa: CASRATGAVSGYTF

j_call: TRBJ2-1
clone_size: -
d_call: TRBD2
v_call: TRBV5-8
cdr3_nt: TGTGCCAGCAGCTTAGCCCCGGGACTAGCGGGCAATGAGCAGTTCTTC
cdr3_aa: CASSLAPGLAGNEQFF

j_call: TRBJ2-5
clone_size: -
d_call: TRBD2
v_call: TRBV2
cdr3_nt: TGTGCCAGCAGTGGGGGGGGAGTCAAAGAGACCCAGTACTTC
cdr3_aa: CASSGGGVKETQYF

j_call: TRBJ1-1
clone_size: -
d_call: TRBD1
v_call: TRBV27
cdr3_nt: TGTGCCACCCCAGAATCAGGCGGGACAGGGCTTTGGAAGGACACTGAAGCTTTCTTT
cdr3_aa: CATPESGGTGLWKDTEAFF

j_call: TRBJ1-5
clone_size: -
d_call: -
v_call: TRBV30
cdr3_nt: TGTGCCTGGAGTTCTAATTACAATCAGCCCCAGCATTTT
cdr3_aa: CAWSSNYNQPQHF

j_call: TRBJ2-5
clone_size: -
d_call: TRBD2
v_call: TRBV9
cdr3_nt: TGTGCCAGCAGCATTAGCGGGGGTGGGGAGACCCAGTACTTC
cdr3_aa: CASSISGGGETQYF

j_call: TRBJ2-7
clone_size: -
d_call: TRBD2
v_call: TRBV2
cdr3_nt: TGTGCCAGCAGTGTTCGCGGGCTAGCGGGGGGGTCCGAGCAGTACTTC
cdr3_aa: CASSVRGLAGGSEQYF